This TCR beta chain was sequenced during a study of T cell responses to AZD1222 COVID-19 vaccine. Findings and caveats of the study: Nearly half of spike-specific TCRs reportedly target unmutated variant regions. Every sample of the repertoires postdated the peak T cell response. Possibly, clonal diversity was underestimated; donors were largely white British and included more females.

Germline V gene data show CDR1 as MNHEY and CDR2 as SVGAGI. J was trimmed by 8 bases and V by 7 bases; bases with no gene match: 13. The CDR3 spans 14 residues. The assay was immunoSEQ multiplex PCR, and TCRdb's table has in-frame clones only and misses some. The profile covers over 65,000 clones, with around 73% appearing a single time and around 21% taken by the ten largest. This clone has only a few counts. Its cognate antigen is unknown. This chain uses TRBV6-5 with TRBJ1-2, with 7 nucleotides matching TRBD1. This sequence was found in an adult in good health. The sample here was peripheral blood, taken on day 0 of AZD1222 vaccination. CDR3 residues: CASTRRQGSRGYTF. The CDR3 coding sequence is TGTGCCAGCACTCGACGACAGGGAAGTCGGGGCTACACCTTC.